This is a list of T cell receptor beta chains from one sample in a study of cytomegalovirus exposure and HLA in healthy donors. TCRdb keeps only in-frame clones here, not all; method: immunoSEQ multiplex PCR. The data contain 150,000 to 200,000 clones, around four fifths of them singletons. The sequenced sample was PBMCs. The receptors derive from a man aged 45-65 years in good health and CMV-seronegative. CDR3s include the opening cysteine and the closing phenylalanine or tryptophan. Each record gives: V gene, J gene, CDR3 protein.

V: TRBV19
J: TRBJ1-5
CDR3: CASEHRGLGNQPQHF

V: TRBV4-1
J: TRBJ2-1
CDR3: CASSLGQVLYEQFF

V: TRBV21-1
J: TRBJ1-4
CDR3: CASSRREVATNEKLFF

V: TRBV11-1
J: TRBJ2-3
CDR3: CASSPQSLSQATQYF

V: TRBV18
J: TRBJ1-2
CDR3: CASSPGDYGYTF

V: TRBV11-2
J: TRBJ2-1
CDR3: CASSLDPLNEQFF

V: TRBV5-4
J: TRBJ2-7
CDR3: CASSSGSGEQYF

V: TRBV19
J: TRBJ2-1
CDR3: CASRLAGSYNEQFF

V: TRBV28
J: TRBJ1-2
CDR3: CASKLDGRNYGYTF

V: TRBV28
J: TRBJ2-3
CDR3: CASRPSGGPGDTQYF

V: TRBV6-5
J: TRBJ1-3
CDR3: CASSYGSSGNTIYF

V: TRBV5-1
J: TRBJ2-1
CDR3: CASSHGVNEQFF

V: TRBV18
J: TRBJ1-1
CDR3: CASSPIGDTEAFF

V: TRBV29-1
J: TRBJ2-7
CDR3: CSVGRRDGNEQYF

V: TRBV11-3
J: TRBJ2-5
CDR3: CASSQSEAQETQYF

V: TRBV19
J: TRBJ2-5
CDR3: CASRITGVGETQYF